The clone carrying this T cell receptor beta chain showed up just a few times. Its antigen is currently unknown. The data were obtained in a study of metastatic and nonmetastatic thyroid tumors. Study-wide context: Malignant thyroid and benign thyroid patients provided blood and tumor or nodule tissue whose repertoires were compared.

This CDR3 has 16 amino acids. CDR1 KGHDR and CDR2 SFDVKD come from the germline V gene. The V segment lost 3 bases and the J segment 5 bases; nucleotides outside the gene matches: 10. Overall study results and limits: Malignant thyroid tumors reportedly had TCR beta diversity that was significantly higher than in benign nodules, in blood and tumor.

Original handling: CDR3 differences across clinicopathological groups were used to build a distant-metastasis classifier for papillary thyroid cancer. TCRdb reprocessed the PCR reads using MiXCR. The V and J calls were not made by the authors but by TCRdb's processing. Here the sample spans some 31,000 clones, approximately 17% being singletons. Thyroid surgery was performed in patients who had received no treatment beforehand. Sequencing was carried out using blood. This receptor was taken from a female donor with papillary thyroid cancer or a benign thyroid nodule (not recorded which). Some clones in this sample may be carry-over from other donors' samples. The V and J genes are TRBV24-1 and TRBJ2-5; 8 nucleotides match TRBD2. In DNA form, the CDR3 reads TGTGCCACCAGTGATCCCGGACTAGCCACCAGGGAGACCCAGTACTTC. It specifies CATSDPGLATRETQYF.